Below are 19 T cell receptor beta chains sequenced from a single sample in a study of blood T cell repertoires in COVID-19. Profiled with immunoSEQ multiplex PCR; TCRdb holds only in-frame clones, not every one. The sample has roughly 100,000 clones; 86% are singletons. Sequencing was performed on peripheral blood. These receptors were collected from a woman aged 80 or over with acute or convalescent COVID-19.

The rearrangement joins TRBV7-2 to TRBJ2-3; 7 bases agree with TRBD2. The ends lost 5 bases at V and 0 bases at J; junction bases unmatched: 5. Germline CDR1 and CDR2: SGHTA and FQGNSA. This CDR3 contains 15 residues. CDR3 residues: CASSPGTTSTDTQYF. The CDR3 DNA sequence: TGTGCCAGCAGCCCCGGGACTACTAGCACAGATACGCAGTATTTT.

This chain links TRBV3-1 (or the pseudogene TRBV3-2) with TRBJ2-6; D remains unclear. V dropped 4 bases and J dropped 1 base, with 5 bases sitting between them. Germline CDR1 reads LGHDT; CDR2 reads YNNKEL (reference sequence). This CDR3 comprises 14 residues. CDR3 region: CASSLLSGANVLTF. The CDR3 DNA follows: TGTGCCAGCAGCCTTTTATCTGGGGCCAACGTCCTGACTTTC.

DNA of the CDR3: TGCGCCAGCAGCCTCGACAGGGCCGGGACCTATAATTCACCCCTCCACTTT. It encodes CASSLDRAGTYNSPLHF. The chain links TRBV4-1 to TRBJ1-6; 7 nucleotides line up with TRBD1. The germline V gene has CDR1 MGHRA and CDR2 YSYEKL. This CDR3 contains 17 residues. V lost 4 bases, J lost 2 bases, and 8 bases stayed unmatched.

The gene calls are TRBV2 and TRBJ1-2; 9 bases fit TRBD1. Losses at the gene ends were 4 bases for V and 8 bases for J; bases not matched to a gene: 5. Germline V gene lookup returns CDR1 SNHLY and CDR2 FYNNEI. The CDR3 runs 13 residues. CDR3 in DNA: TGTGCCAGCAGTGTACAGGGGGCTGGAGGCTACACCTTC. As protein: CASSVQGAGGYTF. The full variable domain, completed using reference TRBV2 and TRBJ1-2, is EPEVTQTPSHQVTQMGQEVILRCVPISNHLYFYWYRQILGQKVEFLVSFYNNEISEKSEIFDDQFSVERPDGSNFTLKIRSTKLEDSAMYFCASSVQGAGGYTFGSGTRLTVV.

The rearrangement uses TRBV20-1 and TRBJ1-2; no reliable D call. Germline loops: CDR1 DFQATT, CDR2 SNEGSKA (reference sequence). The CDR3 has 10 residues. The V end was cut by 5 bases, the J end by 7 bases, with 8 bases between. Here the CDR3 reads CSASGGGYTF. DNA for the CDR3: TGCAGTGCTTCCGGTGGTGGCTACACCTTC.

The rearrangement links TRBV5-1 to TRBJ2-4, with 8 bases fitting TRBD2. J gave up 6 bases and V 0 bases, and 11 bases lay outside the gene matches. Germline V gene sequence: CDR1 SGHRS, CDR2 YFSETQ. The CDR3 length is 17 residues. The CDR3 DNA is TGCGCCAGCAGCTTGGCCGGGCGGGGGGAGGAGGTAAACATTCAGTACTTC. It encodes CASSLAGRGEEVNIQYF.

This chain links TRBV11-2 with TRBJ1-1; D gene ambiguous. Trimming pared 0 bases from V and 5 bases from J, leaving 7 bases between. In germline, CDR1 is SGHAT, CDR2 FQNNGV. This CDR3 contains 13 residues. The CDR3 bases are TGTGCCAGCAGCTTAGATTGGAGGACTGAAGCTTTCTTT. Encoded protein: CASSLDWRTEAFF.

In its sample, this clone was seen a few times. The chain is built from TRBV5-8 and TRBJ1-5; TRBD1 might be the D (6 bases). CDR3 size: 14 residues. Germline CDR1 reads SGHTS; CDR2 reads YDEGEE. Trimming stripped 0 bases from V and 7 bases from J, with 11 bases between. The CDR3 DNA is TGTGCCAGCAGCTTGGGACAGGTAAAACAGCCCCAGCATTTT. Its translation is CASSLGQVKQPQHF.

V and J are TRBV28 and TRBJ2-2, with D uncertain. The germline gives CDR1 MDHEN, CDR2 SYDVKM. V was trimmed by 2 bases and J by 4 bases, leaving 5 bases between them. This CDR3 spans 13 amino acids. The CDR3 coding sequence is TGTGCCAGCAGTTTACCGGGCACCGGGGAGCTGTTTTTT. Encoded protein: CASSLPGTGELFF.

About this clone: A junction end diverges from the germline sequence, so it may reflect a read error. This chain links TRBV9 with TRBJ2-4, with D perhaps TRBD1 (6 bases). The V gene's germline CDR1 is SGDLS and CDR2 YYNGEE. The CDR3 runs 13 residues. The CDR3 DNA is TGTGCCAGCAGCGTAGCAGGGGAAAACATTCAGTACTTT. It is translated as CASSVAGENIQYF.

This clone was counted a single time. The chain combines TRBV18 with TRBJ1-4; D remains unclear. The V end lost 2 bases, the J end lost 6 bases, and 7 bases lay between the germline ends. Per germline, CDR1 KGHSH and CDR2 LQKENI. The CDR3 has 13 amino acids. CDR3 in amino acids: CASSPSLDEKLFF. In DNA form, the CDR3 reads TGTGCCAGCTCACCAAGCCTGGATGAAAAACTGTTTTTT.

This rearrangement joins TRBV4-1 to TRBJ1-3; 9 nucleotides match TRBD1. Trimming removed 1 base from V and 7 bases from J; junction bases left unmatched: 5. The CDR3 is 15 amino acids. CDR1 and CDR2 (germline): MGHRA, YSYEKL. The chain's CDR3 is CASSQVRDRGNTIYF. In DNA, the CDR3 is TGCGCCAGCAGCCAAGTTAGAGACAGGGGGAACACCATATATTTT.

The DNA of the CDR3 is TGTGCCAGAAGCTTAAACGGTACCAACACTGAAGCTTTCTTT. This sequence encodes CARSLNGTNTEAFF. The chain joins TRBV7-5 to TRBJ1-1. TRBV7-5 is classified as a pseudogene. The CDR3 length is 14 residues.

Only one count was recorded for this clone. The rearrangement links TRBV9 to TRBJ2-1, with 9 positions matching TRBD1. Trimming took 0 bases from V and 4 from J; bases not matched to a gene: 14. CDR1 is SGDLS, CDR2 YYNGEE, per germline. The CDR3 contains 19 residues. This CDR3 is CASSVDLGEQGARYNEQFF. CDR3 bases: TGTGCCAGCAGCGTAGATTTAGGAGAACAGGGGGCGAGATACAATGAGCAGTTCTTC.

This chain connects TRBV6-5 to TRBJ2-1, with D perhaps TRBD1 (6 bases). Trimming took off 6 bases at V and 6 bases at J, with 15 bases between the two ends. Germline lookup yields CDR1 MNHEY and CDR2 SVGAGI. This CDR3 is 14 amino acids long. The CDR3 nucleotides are TGTGCCAGCAGCTCCCAGCAGGGGCTCAATGAGCAGTTCTTC. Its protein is CASSSQQGLNEQFF.

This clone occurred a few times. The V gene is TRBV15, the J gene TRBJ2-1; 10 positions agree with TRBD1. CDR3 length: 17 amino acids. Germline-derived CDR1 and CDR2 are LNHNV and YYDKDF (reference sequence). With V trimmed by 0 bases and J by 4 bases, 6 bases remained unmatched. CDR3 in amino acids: CATSRERQGASYNEQFF. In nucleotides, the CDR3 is TGTGCCACCAGCAGAGAGCGACAGGGGGCATCTTACAATGAGCAGTTCTTC. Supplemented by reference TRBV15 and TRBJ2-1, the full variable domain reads DAMVIQNPRYQVTQFGKPVTLSCSQTLNHNVMYWYQQKSSQAPKLLFHYYDKDFNNEADTPDNFQSRRPNTSFCFLDIRSPGLGDTAMYLCATSRERQGASYNEQFFGPGTRLTVL.

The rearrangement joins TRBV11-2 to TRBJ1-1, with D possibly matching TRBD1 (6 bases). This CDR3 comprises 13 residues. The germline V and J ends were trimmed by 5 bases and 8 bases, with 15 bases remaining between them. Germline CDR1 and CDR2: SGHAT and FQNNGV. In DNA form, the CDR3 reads TGTGCCAGCAGCCCCAACAGGGATCCCGAAGCTTTCTTT. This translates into CASSPNRDPEAFF.

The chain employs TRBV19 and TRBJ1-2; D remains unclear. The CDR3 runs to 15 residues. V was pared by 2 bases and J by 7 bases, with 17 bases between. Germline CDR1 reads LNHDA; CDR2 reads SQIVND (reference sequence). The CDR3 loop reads CASSISLVALSGYTF. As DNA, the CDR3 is TGTGCCAGTAGTATAAGTTTGGTTGCGCTATCTGGCTACACCTTC.

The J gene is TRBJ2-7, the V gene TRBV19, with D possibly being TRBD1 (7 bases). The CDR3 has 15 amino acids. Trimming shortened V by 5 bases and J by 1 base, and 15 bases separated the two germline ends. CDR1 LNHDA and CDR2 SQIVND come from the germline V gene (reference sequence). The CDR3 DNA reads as TGTGCCAGTAGTCTTGCGGGACAGTATTCCTACGAGCAGTACTTC. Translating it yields CASSLAGQYSYEQYF.